These 7 T cell receptor beta chains were all obtained from the same sample, sequenced in a study of T cell responses to AZD1222 COVID-19 vaccine. The assay was immunoSEQ multiplex PCR, and TCRdb's table has in-frame clones only and misses some. Of more than 70,000 clones detected, 85% to 90% appear once; the ten largest clones hold approximately 5%. Sequenced material: peripheral blood, taken 28 days after the second AZD1222 dose. The receptors originated from an adult who received the AZD1222 COVID-19 vaccine.

The chain uses TRBV9 and TRBJ2-7; TRBD1 is a possible D gene (5 bases). Per the germline V gene, CDR1 is SGDLS and CDR2 is YYNGEE. The CDR3 has 14 residues. Deletions cut 1 base from V and 6 bases from J, with 14 bases between. CDR3 protein: CASSVSNRNAEQYF. Written as DNA, the CDR3 is TGTGCCAGCAGCGTAAGCAACAGGAACGCCGAGCAGTACTTC.

This rearrangement joins TRBV6-4 to TRBJ1-1, with D possibly being TRBD1 (5 bases). From germline, CDR1 is MRHNA and CDR2 SNTAGT. V shed 7 bases and J shed 2 bases, with 17 bases lying between them. This CDR3 has 15 amino acids. This CDR3 reads CASTQEAGFNTEAFF. In DNA, the CDR3 is TGTGCCAGCACCCAAGAGGCAGGGTTCAACACTGAAGCTTTCTTT.

This chain connects TRBV6-1 to TRBJ2-5; the D gene is possibly TRBD1 (5 bases). Germline values: CDR1 MNHNS, CDR2 SASEGT. The CDR3 runs to 15 residues. V dropped 1 base and J dropped 7 bases, with 16 bases sitting between them. The CDR3: CASSEDRTGSRTQYF. CDR3 nucleotide sequence: TGTGCCAGCAGTGAAGATCGCACAGGTTCGAGGACCCAGTACTTC.

The genes are TRBV14 and TRBJ1-2, with unresolved D. This CDR3 comprises 12 residues. CDR1 and CDR2 from the germline V gene are SGHDN and FVKESK. Deletions cut 2 bases from V and 8 bases from J, with 9 bases between. CDR3 DNA sequence: TGTGCCAGCAGCCAATGGACGGGAGGCTACACCTTC. It encodes CASSQWTGGYTF.

The rearrangement links TRBV9 to TRBJ2-2, with 9 bases identical to TRBD1. Germline trimming cut 3 bases from V and 6 bases from J; bases unmatched to any gene: 9. CDR3 size: 16 residues. Germline CDR1 reads SGDLS; CDR2 reads YYNGEE. Written as DNA, the CDR3 is TGTGCCAGCAGCGGAGGATCCGGGACAGGGTCCGGGGAGCTGTTTTTT. Residues: CASSGGSGTGSGELFF.

The chain employs TRBV20-1 and TRBJ2-7, with D possibly being TRBD2 (5 bases). Per the germline V gene, CDR1 is DFQATT and CDR2 is SNEGSKA (reference sequence). This CDR3 comprises 11 residues. Trimming cost V 6 bases and J 6 bases, with 12 bases left between them. The CDR3, as DNA: TGCAGTGCGTGGACGGGATCCGAGCAGTACTTC. Its translation is CSAWTGSEQYF.

The DNA for the CDR3 is TGTGCCAGCACGCCGGGACAGGGTATCACACCCCTCCACTTT. This encodes CASTPGQGITPLHF. The chain couples TRBV2 to TRBJ1-6; 9 bases map to TRBD1. With 7 bases clipped from V and 11 bases from J, the junction kept 9 bases outside the gene matches. This CDR3 spans 14 amino acids. The germline gives CDR1 SNHLY, CDR2 FYNNEI.